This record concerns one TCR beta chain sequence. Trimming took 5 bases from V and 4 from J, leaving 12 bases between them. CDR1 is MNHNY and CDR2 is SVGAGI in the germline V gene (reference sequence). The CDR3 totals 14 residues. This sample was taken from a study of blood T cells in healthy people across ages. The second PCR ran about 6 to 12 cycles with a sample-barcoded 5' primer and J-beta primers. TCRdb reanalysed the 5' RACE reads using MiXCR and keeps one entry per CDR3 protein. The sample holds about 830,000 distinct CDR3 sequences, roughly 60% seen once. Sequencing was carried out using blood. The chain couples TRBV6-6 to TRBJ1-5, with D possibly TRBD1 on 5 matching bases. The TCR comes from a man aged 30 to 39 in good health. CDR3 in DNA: TGTGCCAGCAGTCAGGGTATGGGAAATCAGCCCCAGCATTTT. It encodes CASSQGMGNQPQHF.